What follows describes a single TCR beta chain. The identical CDR3 is also encoded by other nucleotide sequences in the sample. This specimen belongs to a study of shared clonotypes between healthy human individuals. Germline V gene sequence: CDR1 SGHAT, CDR2 FQNNGV. Trimming removed 3 bases at V and 0 bases at J, with 9 bases between. This CDR3 is 14 amino acids long. TCRdb's copy holds only in-frame clones and misses some; the assay was immunoSEQ multiplex PCR. The sample contains 1,400,000 or so clones, 97% to 99% of which appear only once. Sequencing input: naive CD4+ T cells sorted from blood. Subset reported: CD45RA+ positively selected. The clonotype was recovered from a man aged 30 to 45 in good health. This chain uses TRBV11-2 with TRBJ2-7, with D possibly TRBD1 on 6 matching bases. The CDR3 spells CASSLETGSYEQYF. The CDR3 coding sequence is TGTGCCAGCAGCTTGGAGACAGGCTCCTACGAGCAGTACTTC.